This T cell receptor (beta chain) was captured in a study of T cell repertoires in cytomegalovirus infection. TCRdb recomputed calls from the reads with MiXCR, one row per CDR3 protein. The table includes 700,000 to 950,000 distinct CDR3 sequences, 32% detected once. This clonotype was picked up a small number of times. Its antigen is unknown. Notes on the study in general: In two of eight donors, the top clonotype was HLA-C-restricted CMV-specific.

This CDR3 spans 16 amino acids. Germline values: CDR1 SEHNR, CDR2 FQNEAQ (reference sequence). V was clipped by 8 bases and J by 0 bases; unmatched bases: 10. The chain uses TRBV7-9 and TRBJ2-5; 9 nucleotides agree with TRBD2. This receptor was identified in a human donor in good health (CMV status not recorded). Some clones in this sample may be carry-over from other donors' samples. This specimen consisted of cultured CD8+ T cells from PBMCs, obtained from culture after CMV antigen stimulation. CDR3 in amino acids: CASLSPAGGYQETQYF. CDR3 sequence (DNA): TGTGCCAGCTTGTCCCCAGCGGGGGGCTACCAAGAGACCCAGTACTTC. Drawing the rest from reference TRBV7-9 and TRBJ2-5, the complete variable domain is DTGVSQNPRHKITKRGQNVTFRCDPISEHNRLYWYRQTLGQGPEFLTYFQNEAQLEKSRLLSDRFSAERPKGSFSTLEIQRTEQGDSAMYLCASLSPAGGYQETQYFGPGTRLLVL.